Below, 8 T cell receptor beta chains from the same sample are listed, as sequenced in a study of blood T cells in healthy people across ages. With a J-beta primer mix and a sample-barcoded 5' primer, a second PCR ran about 7 to 11 cycles. One entry per CDR3 protein, called by TCRdb with MiXCR from the 5' RACE reads. Among 650,000 to 1,000,000 distinct CDR3 sequences listed, about 46% were seen once. Sequenced material: blood. These receptors originate from an elderly man in good health.

A word on this clonotype: With a much larger clone just one base away, this may be a read error. The J gene is TRBJ2-1, the V gene TRBV20-1; tentatively, D is TRBD1 (6 bases). The J call may be mistaken, given a closer DNA end match to TRBJ2-7. The germline gives CDR1 DFQATT, CDR2 SNEGSKA (reference sequence). The CDR3 has 14 residues. CDR3 in amino acids: CSATTGASYNEQYF. CDR3 nucleotide sequence: TGCAGTGCTACGACAGGAGCATCCTACAATGAGCAGTACTTC.

The chain joins TRBV10-3 to TRBJ2-7; a weak D match, TRBD1 (5 bases). V lost 2 bases, J lost 0 bases, and 11 bases lay in between. Germline loops: CDR1 ENHRY, CDR2 SYGVKD. The CDR3 totals 15 residues. The chain's CDR3 is CAISEVAGFSYEQYF. The DNA of the CDR3 is TGTGCCATCAGTGAGGTGGCAGGGTTCTCCTACGAGCAGTACTTC.

This sequence joins TRBV20-1 and TRBJ1-4, with 11 bases fitting TRBD1. The CDR3 is 18 residues long. CDR1 is DFQATT, CDR2 SNEGSKA, per germline (reference sequence). The trim removed 5 bases at V and 7 bases at J, leaving 18 bases unmatched. CDR3 bases: TGCAGTGCTGAGGCCCTCGGGACAGGGGGGTCGGGCAGTGAAAAACTGTTTTTT. This sequence encodes CSAEALGTGGSGSEKLFF.

This clonotype was detected only a few times. The chain recombines TRBV10-2 with TRBJ2-4; 9 bases are a match to TRBD1. Gene TRBJ2-7 matches the end of the DNA better, so the J call may be wrong. The germline CDR1 and CDR2 sequences are WSHSY and SAAADI. This CDR3 spans 14 amino acids. The CDR3 nucleotides read TGCGCCAGCAGGGGGACAGGGTACTCCTACGAGCAGTACTTC. Translation gives CASRGTGYSYEQYF.

On this clonotype itself: The germline gene is not matched at one end of the junction; a read error may be the cause. This rearrangement joins TRBV7-6 to TRBJ2-4; 7 bases are a match to TRBD1. CDR1 is SGHVS and CDR2 is FNYEAQ in the germline V gene. The CDR3 length is 14 residues. This CDR3 is CASSLTAAGGEQHF. DNA of the CDR3: TGTGCCAGCAGCTTAACCGCGGCAGGGGGTGAGCAGCACTTC.

The chain carries TRBV28 and TRBJ2-3; D possibly corresponds to TRBD2 (5 bases). CDR1 and CDR2 (germline): MDHEN, SYDVKM. The CDR3 consists of 14 residues. V dropped 3 bases and J dropped 4 bases, with 11 bases sitting between them. CDR3 coding DNA: TGTGCCAGCAGTTTCGCTCGGCGGGCAGATACGCAGTATTTT. Translating it yields CASSFARRADTQYF.

V is TRBV4-1 and J is TRBJ2-5; D is uncertain. The germline V gene encodes CDR1 MGHRA and CDR2 YSYEKL. Between the trimmed V and J ends, which lost 1 base and 1 base, there was a span of 10 bases. The CDR3 sequence is 15 residues long. The CDR3 sequence is CASSQVWGFQETQYF. CDR3 bases: TGCGCCAGCAGCCAAGTTTGGGGATTCCAAGAGACCCAGTACTTC.

This chain links TRBV18 with TRBJ2-6; D gene unclear. CDR1 and CDR2 (germline): KGHSH, LQKENI. This CDR3 contains 15 residues. V dropped 0 bases and J dropped 2 bases, with 5 bases sitting between them. CDR3 residues: CASSPPRAGANVLTF. The CDR3 nucleotides read TGTGCCAGCTCACCACCAAGGGCTGGGGCCAACGTCCTGACTTTC.